The next 3 T cell receptor beta chains were all read from a single sample in a study of cytomegalovirus exposure and HLA in healthy donors (dated by TCRdb to 2015 to 2018). The library was prepared using the immunoSEQ multiplex PCR assay. A mixture of 60 forward primers for TCR Vbeta segments and 13 reverse primers for TCR Jbeta segments was used in the multiplex PCR. What TCRdb holds here is the immuneACCESS table cut down to in-frame rearrangements. Part of the clones is not present; checked against another copy, under half of the missing clones reflect an unresolved V gene, and the others are unexplained. The sample table records approximately 270,000 clones; about 80% of these occur just once. The ten largest clones take up less than 0.4% of the sample. Specimen: PBMCs. The receptors were sampled from a girl aged 2-10 years in good health and CMV-seronegative.

This clone was counted once. The V gene is TRBV7-9, the J gene TRBJ2-2; D may be TRBD2 (6 bases). This CDR3 region has 17 residues. CDR1 is SEHNR, CDR2 FQNEAQ, per germline (reference sequence). Trimming cost V 6 bases and J 1 base, with 18 bases left between them. As DNA, the CDR3 is TGTGCCAGCAGGCCCACGCCGAGCGGGCTGAACACCGGGGAGCTGTTTTTT. It translates to CASRPTPSGLNTGELFF.

CDR3 sequence reads: CASSLSGAEVYEQYF. The CDR3 nucleotides read TGTGCCAGCAGTTTATCGGGGGCAGAAGTCTACGAGCAGTACTTC. J is TRBJ2-7 and V is TRBV27; TRBD1 might be the D (6 bases). Germline values: CDR1 MNHEY, CDR2 SMNVEV (reference sequence). V shed 0 bases and J shed 3 bases, with 12 bases lying between them. The CDR3 has 15 residues.

The chain couples TRBV6-6 to TRBJ1-1, with TRBD1 as a possible D gene (5 bases). Germline V gives CDR1 MNHNY, CDR2 SVGAGI (reference sequence). The CDR3 contains 13 residues. Deletions cut 8 bases from V and 3 bases from J, with 13 bases between. This chain's CDR3 is CASQLRGHTEAFF. The CDR3 nucleotides are TGTGCCAGCCAGTTAAGGGGTCACACTGAAGCTTTCTTT.